This T cell receptor (beta chain) was found in a study of blood T cells in healthy people across ages. The second PCR ran roughly 6 to 11 cycles with a sample-barcoded 5' primer and J-beta primers. One entry per CDR3 protein, called by TCRdb with MiXCR from the 5' RACE reads. Here the sample spans 700,000 to 1,000,000 distinct CDR3 sequences, roughly 44% being singletons. Concerning this clonotype itself: Its matching antigen is unknown.

Each donor's blood draw was 8.5 to 10 milliliters of peripheral blood. Study outcomes and limitations: The study regarded diversity estimates from one million T cells as underestimates. A greater number of naive CD4+ cells and higher diversity distinguished long-lived donors from aged donors. Unknown donor CMV status possibly confounded expanded clonotype changes.

The sequence was collected from a man aged 55 to 69 in good health. Sequencing was performed on blood.

The CDR3, as DNA: TGTGCCAGCAGCATAGGGGCAGGAGCCTACTATGGCTACACCTTC. Amino acid sequence: CASSIGAGAYYGYTF. The gene calls are TRBV5-6 and TRBJ1-2; a possible D gene is TRBD1 (5 bases). Germline-derived CDR1 and CDR2 are SGHDT and YYEEEE. This CDR3 has 15 residues. V dropped 4 bases and J dropped 3 bases, with 16 bases sitting between them.